This T cell receptor (beta chain) was obtained from a study of CD8 T cells in ankylosing spondylitis. Study findings and constraints: Existing reports had already noted some motif variants in reactive arthritis synovial fluid and blood. According to the report, clones linked to the disease were significantly enriched in matched synovial fluid samples taken from ankylosing spondylitis patients. With a CD8+ phenotype, disease-linked clones were relatively rare in peripheral blood.

In its sample, this clonotype was seen many times. The antigen is undetermined. Germline CDR1 is LGHNA and CDR2 is YNFKEQ. Germline trimming cut 8 bases from V and 1 base from J; bases unmatched to any gene: 5. The CDR3 contains 14 residues. Libraries for TCR beta were made by quantitative 5'-RACE with molecular barcodes. TCRdb used MiXCR to reprocess the 5' RACE reads, holding one entry per CDR3 protein. The table lists about 130,000 distinct CDR3 sequences, more than 5.5% of them singletons. J is TRBJ2-3 and V is TRBV4-2, with TRBD2 identical over 8 bases. The sample was blood, either unsorted or a sorted T cell fraction (not recorded which). The receptor was derived from a female donor with ankylosing spondylitis or in good health (not recorded which). CDR3 amino acids: CASGRGGRTDTQYF. The CDR3 DNA reads as TGTGCCAGCGGCCGGGGGGGACGCACAGATACGCAGTATTTT.